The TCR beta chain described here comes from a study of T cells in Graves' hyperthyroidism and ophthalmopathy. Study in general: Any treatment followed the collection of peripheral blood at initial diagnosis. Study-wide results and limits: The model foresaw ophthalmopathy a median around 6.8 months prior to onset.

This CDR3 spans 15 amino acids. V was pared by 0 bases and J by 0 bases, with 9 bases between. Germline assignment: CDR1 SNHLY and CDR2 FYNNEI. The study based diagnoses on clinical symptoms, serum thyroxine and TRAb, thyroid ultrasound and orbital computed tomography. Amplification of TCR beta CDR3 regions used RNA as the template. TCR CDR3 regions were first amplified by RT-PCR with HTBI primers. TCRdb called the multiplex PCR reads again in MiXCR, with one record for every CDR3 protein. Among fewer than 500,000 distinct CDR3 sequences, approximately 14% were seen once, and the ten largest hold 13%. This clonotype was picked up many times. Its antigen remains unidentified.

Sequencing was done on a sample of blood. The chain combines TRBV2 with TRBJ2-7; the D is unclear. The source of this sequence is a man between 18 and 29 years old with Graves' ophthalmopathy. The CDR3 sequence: CASSEANPSSYEQYF. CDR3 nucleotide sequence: TGTGCCAGCAGTGAAGCCAACCCCAGCTCCTACGAGCAGTACTTC.